This T cell receptor beta chain stems from a study of cytomegalovirus exposure and HLA in healthy donors (dated by TCRdb to between 2016 and 2019). Context from the whole study: According to an earlier analysis of 550 to 700 of the donors, about 190 million T cells yielded over 90 million unique TCR beta sequences and 250 to 350 Gb of sequence data. Roughly 300 gigabases of sequencing data and approximately 80 million unique TCR sequences were included in an early release covering about 620 HLA-typed donors. The genetic ancestry cluster associated with self-reported Caucasian donors included approximately 85% of the roughly 390 genotyped donors. The study aimed to test whether cataloging public T cell receptors could reveal signatures of past pathogen exposure. The study profiled the T cell repertoires of about 720 subjects by immunosequencing and related them to cytomegalovirus serostatus. Along with the approximately 650-subject first cohort, a separate validation cohort of over a hundred different subjects was used. The study combined high-throughput TCR immunosequencing, statistical association of individual TCRs with disease status, and machine learning to predict cytomegalovirus infection status. A later analysis re-analyzed previously published TCR beta repertoires from 650 to 800 donors and added high-resolution HLA genotyping to study TCR occurrence patterns. The later analysis used no new phenotypic data to find candidate immune exposures, relying instead on TCR beta sequences and their occurrence across donors. To decide whether each TCR beta V gene segment behaved as functional or pseudogenic, an earlier analysis of some 600 of the donors relied on high-throughput TCR beta sequencing. Donor age, sex, ethnicity and CMV serostatus were compiled alongside the repertoire data. Genome-wide SNP genotypes for about 60% of the roughly 700 donors were used in a later genetic analysis, which treated that subset as a discovery cohort. Every repertoire in the discovery cohort had been generated on one and the same sequencing platform. HLA typing included class I and class II loci at four-digit resolution. The number of donors typed differed by locus, with roughly 629-640 for A, B, C, DRB1 and DQB1, over 500 for DQA1, 606 for DPA1, and under 490 for DPB1. Four or five DR-DQ haplotypes were handled as single units for association and clustering because linkage in the cohort was strong. Across under 500 genotyped donors of the cohort, an average of approximately 220,000 unique TCR beta nucleotide sequences per donor were sequenced, and roughly 20% of those sequences were non-productive.

The germline V gene sets CDR1 to SGHDN and CDR2 to FVKESK. Its CDR3 holds 15 amino acids, cysteine through phenylalanine. Left in the record is the CDR3 DNA by itself, 45 bases read in frame from the first base. The germline V and J ends show losses of 6 bases and 6 bases respectively, and no gene match explains 11 bases of the junction. The cohort comprised more than 550 healthy bone marrow donors. At the time of sampling, all cohort members were nominally healthy, though unrecorded immune exposures were likely present. The donor tested CMV seropositive and was one of the 289 seropositive cohort members. Each donor provided a peripheral blood sample, and peripheral blood mononuclear cells were used for TCR beta sequencing. The Qiagen DNeasy Blood Extraction Kit was used to extract genomic DNA from the blood cell samples. This clone was observed a few times. Its cognate antigen has yet to be identified. Per-base quality was not reported, and no clone a single base away is much larger than it.

The protocol used for the library was the immunoSEQ multiplex PCR assay. For the multiplex PCR, a mixture combining 60 forward primers for TCR Vbeta segments and 13 reverse primers for TCR Jbeta segments was used. The CDR3 region of rearranged TCR beta genes was amplified from genomic DNA with a multiplex PCR assay. Amplified TCR beta libraries were sequenced as 87-base-pair reads on the Illumina HiSeq System. On the study's bioinformatics: In a later analysis, roughly 80 million unique TCR beta chains were counted across the 666 repertoires, and approximately 9.9 million of these chains were shared by at least two donors. Raw reads were error-corrected and collapsed into unique sequences by a nearest-neighbor algorithm in which closely related sequences were merged to remove PCR and sequencing errors. V, D and J gene segments were assigned by aligning CDR3 sequences to IMGT reference sequences. Each retained sequence needed at least a six-nucleotide match to both a V gene segment and a J gene segment. Rearrangements were classified as productive when the CDR3 lacked stop codons and remained in frame with V and J, and all other rearrangements were classified as non-productive. CDR3 was defined by IMGT convention, running from the second conserved V-encoded cysteine to the conserved J-encoded phenylalanine. The earlier analysis of 550 to 650 of the donors excluded any sequence lacking an unambiguous match to a single V gene segment. In an earlier analysis of approximately 560 of the donors, a V segment was called functional when productive rearrangements were above 56.7%, and segregating when the standard deviation between donors exceeded 5%. A statistical classification framework was built to diagnose cytomegalovirus status from the catalog of TCR beta chain sequences. In a later analysis, TCR nucleotide sequences were compared against IMGT/GENE-DB human TR gene sequences so that V and J genes could be assigned. A later analysis assigned CDR3 sequences and most-parsimonious VDJ recombination scenarios with the TCRdist pipeline. A later analysis defined each TCR beta chain by its CDR3 amino acid sequence plus V-gene family, and excluded reads lacking a unique V-gene family. A later analysis removed 592 highly shared, low-generation-probability nucleotide sequences to deal with suspected cross-contamination and a sequencing artifact. In a later analysis, a clonal expansion index was calculated for each public chain from normalized within-repertoire ranks of inferred template counts. Generation probabilities in a later analysis came from a VDJ recombination model fitted to out-of-frame rearrangements, and those results were checked against IGoR. In a later analysis, hypergeometric tests were used to score TCR-TCR, TCR-HLA and TCR-CMV co-occurrence, with a repertoire-size bias correction applied to TCR pairs. In a later analysis, false discovery rates were estimated by permuting HLA or CMV assignments 20 times. In a later analysis, co-occurring TCRs were grouped with DBSCAN, and TCRdist sequence similarity was added when clustering was performed within HLA-allele-positive subsets. Co-occurrence clustering excluded repertoires with fewer than 30,000 or more than 120,000 public chains, plus five with anomalous nucleotide sharing. In TCRdb, the immuneACCESS table is reduced to in-frame sequences with V and J assigned. These tables do not hold every clone; where another copy was compared, an unresolved V gene accounts for under half, and the others remain unexplained. V and J calls and clone size follow that table, whereas D and trimming were derived from the DNA. This sample is represented by around 150,000 clones; 60% to 85% of them were singletons. Clones ranked in the top ten supply roughly 6% of the sample.

What the research found in general, with its limitations: The only immune exposure information available for the cohort was CMV serostatus. A later analysis found that most CMV-associated TCR beta chains appeared HLA-restricted, with HLA associations seemingly driven largely by CMV exposure. According to a later genetic analysis, donors in an Asian-associated ancestry cluster had fewer N-insertions in productive TCRs than the approximately 670-donor mean. Several of the top co-occurrence clusters appeared to be linked to parvovirus B19, influenza, CMV and Epstein-Barr virus, according to a later analysis. Cytomegalovirus status was reported to be diagnosed by the classifier with high specificity and sensitivity in both the original and validation cohorts. Because HLA typing was missing for some donors at each locus, association tests included only the typed subset. The authors suggested that the approach could potentially be generalized to other disease states and immunological phenotypes. While some public TCRs were present in many individuals, most TCR sequences turned up only very rarely across donors. A few of the identified cytomegalovirus-associated TCR beta chains were confirmed in vitro to be specific for cytomegalovirus antigens. Because the 87-base-pair reads could not distinguish some IMGT-functional V segments, including TRBV6-2 and TRBV6-3, those segments were excluded. Correlated functional status among segregating V segments might be attributable to linkage disequilibrium, but an unknown experimental factor could not be ruled out. Only TCR beta chains were sequenced in this cohort, and the absence of alpha or paired-chain data limited detectable features. A cluster of highly shared sequence variants was judged likely to be a technical artifact of the sequencing pipeline. When HLA alleles, especially DR and DQ, strongly co-occurred, TCR associations were difficult to assign to individual alleles. The study listed 164 TCR beta chains as associated with cytomegalovirus. A later analysis associated roughly 17,000 TCR beta sequences with specific HLA alleles at a false discovery rate of 0.05. An earlier analysis of 587 of the donors showed that most TCR beta V segments appeared in productive rearrangements either about 87% or about 30% of the time, which broadly matched IMGT annotations. A further reported finding was that TCR beta sequences accurately predicted the HLA-A and HLA-B alleles for most subjects in the first cohort. An association between a missense DCLRE1C variant and V-gene and J-gene trimming of TCR beta chains was found in a later genetic analysis and replicated in an independent cohort. Because counts were too low, about 17 rarely observed V segments, including chromosome 9 orphons, were excluded from the earlier analysis of 587 of the donors. A later analysis found that HLA-associated TCR beta chains were more clonally expanded and had lower generation probabilities than equally common non-associated chains. Roughly uniform sequencing depth across donors was assumed in presence/absence analyses, although this assumption may not hold. A later analysis found that TCR association rates varied across HLA loci, with DRB1 alleles showing the most associated TCRs and HLA-C alleles the fewest.

The sequenced material came from PBMCs. The rearrangement joined TRBV14 to TRBJ1-2; 9 central bases correspond to TRBD1. This clonotype was obtained from a man aged 50 or older in good health and CMV-seropositive. Here the CDR3 is given as CASRQTGTGKHGYTF. The sequenced DNA: TGTGCCAGCAGACAGACCGGGACAGGGAAGCATGGCTACACCTTC.